These 23 T cell receptor beta chains were all obtained from the same sample, sequenced in a study of post-analysis software for immune sequencing data. Tagging with unique molecular identifiers was a feature of the TCR beta cDNA libraries. TCRdb analysed the PCR reads with MiXCR anew, one entry per CDR3 protein. This table has 430,000 or so distinct CDR3 sequences, approximately 37% appearing once. Findings of the study overall: About 5 TRBV segments were significantly more frequent in patients than in controls. TRBV5-6, TRBV5-1 and TRBV20-1 were among these segments.

These TCRs are of unknown antigen specificity. Sequences were obtained from blood. These receptors came from a girl aged 2 to 9 with multiple sclerosis.

The rearrangement links TRBV20-1 to TRBJ2-1; no clear D. The CDR3 has 15 residues. Deletions cut 3 bases from V and 1 base from J, with 13 bases between. Germline CDR1 DFQATT, CDR2 SNEGSKA (reference sequence). DNA of the CDR3: TGCAGTGCTAGTCATCCCCTCCATTCCTACAATGAGCAGTTCTTC. Encoded protein: CSASHPLHSYNEQFF.

The chain joins TRBV6-4 to TRBJ1-5; D is perhaps TRBD1 (6 bases). This CDR3 is built from 16 residues. V lost 2 bases to trimming and J lost 0 bases, with 11 bases between them. Germline V gene data show CDR1 as MRHNA and CDR2 as SNTAGT. The CDR3 loop is CASSDPDSSSNQPQHF. DNA for the CDR3: TGTGCCAGCAGTGACCCGGACAGCTCTAGCAATCAGCCCCAGCATTTT.

The V gene is TRBV15, the J gene TRBJ2-4, with 7 positions matching TRBD1. Gene TRBJ2-7 matches the end of the DNA better, so the J call may be wrong. Germline lookup yields CDR1 LNHNV and CDR2 YYDKDF (reference sequence). The CDR3 contains 15 residues. CDR3 bases: TGTGCCACCAGCAGCCGGGACAGAAAACCTTACGAGCAGTACTTC. Translating it yields CATSSRDRKPYEQYF.

The rearrangement joins TRBV5-1 to TRBJ2-1; possibly TRBD1 for D (6 bases). The CDR3 is 16 residues long. Per germline, CDR1 SGHRS and CDR2 YFSETQ. V lost 1 base and J 2 bases, leaving 13 bases between the germline ends. CDR3 loop: CASSLNNRATYNEQFF. DNA of the CDR3: TGCGCCAGCAGCTTGAACAACAGGGCTACCTACAATGAGCAGTTCTTC.

This rearrangement joins TRBV4-3 to TRBJ2-1; D uncertain. The CDR3 is made up of 15 amino acids. V dropped 9 bases and J dropped 0 bases, with 15 bases sitting between them. Germline CDR1 reads LGHNA; CDR2 reads YSLEER. The CDR3 nucleotides are TGCGCCAGATACCAAAACAATACCTCCTACAATGAGCAGTTCTTC. It codes for CARYQNNTSYNEQFF.

This chain joins TRBV18 and TRBJ1-2, with TRBD1 matching 8 bases. Germline V gene data show CDR1 as KGHSH and CDR2 as LQKENI. Losses at the gene ends were 2 bases for V and 2 bases for J; bases not matched to a gene: 7. This CDR3 contains 16 residues. The chain's CDR3 is CASSPATGARNYGYTF. CDR3 nucleotides: TGTGCCAGCTCACCAGCGACAGGGGCCAGAAACTATGGCTACACCTTC. Full variable domain (outside the CDR3, taken from reference TRBV18 and TRBJ1-2): NAGVMQNPRHLVRRRGQEARLRCSPMKGHSHVYWYRQLPEEGLKFMVYLQKENIIDESGMPKERFSAEFPKEGPSILRIQQVVRGDSAAYFCASSPATGARNYGYTFGSGTRLTVV.

V is TRBV10-1 and J is TRBJ2-1; D gene unclear. Germline V gene sequence: CDR1 WNHNN, CDR2 SYGVQD (reference sequence). V lost 2 bases to trimming and J lost 3 bases, with 5 bases between them. The CDR3 runs 13 residues. Here the CDR3 reads CASSERIYNEQFF. CDR3 nucleotide sequence: TGCGCCAGCAGTGAGAGGATCTACAATGAGCAGTTCTTC.

To note about this clonotype: This sequence may be a read error, since a much larger clone differs from it by one base. The rearrangement links TRBV7-2 to TRBJ2-7; 11 bases match TRBD1. The J segment lost 5 bases and the V segment lost 1 base, leaving 1 base of the junction unmatched. CDR1 is SGHTA, CDR2 FQGNSA, per germline. The CDR3 totals 14 residues. CDR3 region: CASSLGTGGHEQYF. The CDR3 region has the DNA TGTGCCAGCAGCTTAGGGACAGGGGGCCACGAGCAGTACTTC.

This clonotype has only a few counts. The genes are TRBV5-1 and TRBJ1-4; D might be TRBD1 (5 bases). Germline V gives CDR1 SGHRS, CDR2 YFSETQ. V shed 4 bases and J shed 0 bases, with 7 bases lying between them. CDR3 length: 14 residues. This CDR3 reads CASSATATNEKLFF. The CDR3 DNA follows: TGCGCCAGCAGCGCGACAGCAACTAATGAAAAACTGTTTTTT.

The chain links TRBV3-1 to TRBJ2-3, with D tentatively TRBD1 (5 bases). In germline, CDR1 is LGHDT, CDR2 YNNKEL (reference sequence). V dropped 1 base and J dropped 3 bases, with 11 bases sitting between them. The CDR3 has 15 residues. CDR3 DNA: TGTGCCAGCAGCCAAGGTGGGGCCGCGACAGATACGCAGTATTTT. It codes for CASSQGGAATDTQYF.

The rearrangement uses TRBV20-1 and TRBJ2-1; 8 positions agree with TRBD2. The J call may not be correct, given that the DNA end is closer to TRBJ2-7. CDR1 DFQATT and CDR2 SNEGSKA come from the germline V gene (reference sequence). The CDR3 contains 15 residues. This chain's CDR3 is CSARAPTSGAHEQYF. In DNA form, the CDR3 reads TGCAGTGCTAGAGCCCCAACTAGCGGAGCCCACGAGCAGTACTTC.

The V and J genes are TRBV7-9 and TRBJ2-7, with no clear D. The V end was cut by 8 bases, the J end by 4 bases, with 21 bases between. From germline, CDR1 is SEHNR and CDR2 FQNEAQ (reference sequence). The CDR3 runs to 15 residues. CDR3 DNA: TGTGCCAGCGGCCCTGTCTCTTCCGAGATTTACGAGCAGTACTTC. Translation gives CASGPVSSEIYEQYF.

J is TRBJ2-7 and V is TRBV20-1; D might be TRBD2 (7 bases). The ends were cut back, 5 bases at V and 5 bases at J, with 25 bases in the middle. The CDR3 spans 16 residues. Germline V lookup: CDR1 DFQATT, CDR2 SNEGSKA (reference sequence). In nucleotides, the CDR3 is TGCAGTGCTGATTTCGAGGTGGGGGGGCCTCCCCACGAGCAGTACTTC. Translating gives CSADFEVGGPPHEQYF.

This clonotype was recorded a few times. The chain joins TRBV20-1 to TRBJ1-5; TRBD1 might be the D (5 bases). Between the trimmed V and J ends, which lost 0 bases and 0 bases, there was a span of 15 bases. CDR1 DFQATT and CDR2 SNEGSKA come from the germline V gene (reference sequence). There are 17 residues in the CDR3. CDR3 loop: CSARDNWGIYSNQPQHF. CDR3 nucleotides: TGCAGTGCTAGAGATAATTGGGGGATATATAGCAATCAGCCCCAGCATTTT.

This clonotype has just a few counts. The rearrangement joins TRBV28 to TRBJ1-6; possible D gene TRBD1, 6 bases. The CDR3 is 15 residues long. The V gene lost 1 base and the J gene lost 7 bases, with 11 bases spanning the gap. Germline assignment: CDR1 MDHEN and CDR2 SYDVKM. This CDR3 is CASSLYQGHNSPLHF. The CDR3, as DNA: TGTGCCAGCAGTTTATATCAGGGGCACAATTCACCCCTCCACTTT.

This clonotype showed up just a few times. V and J are TRBV6-2 or TRBV6-3 and TRBJ2-1; possible D gene TRBD2, 6 bases. There are 15 residues in the CDR3. The germline gives CDR1 MNHEY, CDR2 SVGEGT. Trimming removed 7 bases from V and 3 bases from J, with 16 bases in between. In DNA, the CDR3 is TGTGCCAGCAACAAGGCCGGGGGATACTACAATGAGCAGTTCTTC. Translating gives CASNKAGGYYNEQFF.

The sample holds a few counts of this clonotype. The chain carries TRBV20-1 and TRBJ1-2, with a possible D match to TRBD1 (6 bases). V was cut by 1 base and J by 6 bases, with 12 bases left in between. In germline, CDR1 is DFQATT, CDR2 SNEGSKA (reference sequence). The CDR3 is 13 residues long. The CDR3 bases are TGCAGTGCTAGAGTACAGGGATGGGATGGCTACACCTTC. Translation gives CSARVQGWDGYTF.

Of note for this clonotype: One end of the junction is discordant with germline, which a read error may explain. J is TRBJ2-7 and V is TRBV28, with D maybe TRBD2 (5 bases). The length of the CDR3 is 13 residues. Germline CDR1 is MDHEN and CDR2 is SYDVKM. CDR3: CASSPRVPYERYF. CDR3 DNA: TGTGCCAGCAGTCCGAGGGTGCCCTACGAGCGGTACTTC.

The table lists this clonotype with many counts. The chain couples TRBV6-1 to TRBJ2-5, with TRBD2 identical over 15 bases. The CDR3 has 14 residues. Per germline, CDR1 MNHNS and CDR2 SASEGT. With 10 bases clipped from V and 3 bases from J, the junction kept 3 bases outside the gene matches. The CDR3 DNA reads TGTGCCACCGGACTAGCGGGAGGGGAAGAGACCCAGTACTTC. Translating gives CATGLAGGEETQYF.

This clonotype was detected a few times. The rearrangement uses TRBV4-3 and TRBJ2-1; tentative D call: TRBD2 (6 bases). The V end was cut by 5 bases, the J end by 4 bases, with 18 bases between. Germline CDR1 is LGHNA and CDR2 is YSLEER. The CDR3 has 16 residues. This CDR3 reads CASSSRTGEGYNEQFF. The CDR3 region has the DNA TGCGCCAGCAGCTCCCGAACGGGAGAAGGGTACAATGAGCAGTTCTTC.

This clonotype was seen only a few times. V and J are TRBV10-3 and TRBJ2-7; no clear D gene. The CDR3 has 13 residues. CDR1 is ENHRY and CDR2 is SYGVKD in the germline V gene. V was cut by 3 bases and J by 2 bases, with 8 bases left in between. The CDR3 DNA reads as TGTGCCATCAGTGATCCAGCCACCTACGAGCAGTACTTC. It yields the protein CAISDPATYEQYF.

The chain combines TRBV25-1 with TRBJ1-1; D gene unclear. Between the trimmed V and J ends, which lost 3 bases and 1 base, there was a span of 18 bases. This CDR3 is built from 17 residues. Germline V gene lookup returns CDR1 MGHDK and CDR2 SYGVNS. Here the CDR3 reads CASSEYSNRFQNTEAFF. In DNA, the CDR3 is TGTGCCAGCAGTGAGTACTCAAATAGATTTCAGAACACTGAAGCTTTCTTT.

The V and J genes are TRBV6-5 and TRBJ2-5, with 7 bases that match TRBD2. V trimming: 6 bases; J trimming: 5 bases; junction bases outside the gene matches: 9. Germline CDR1 MNHEY, CDR2 SVGAGI. The CDR3 extends over 14 amino acids. CDR3 DNA sequence: TGTGCCAGCAGCGCAACTAGCGTTTTGGAGACCCAGTACTTC. This gives the protein CASSATSVLETQYF.